This TCR beta chain was identified during a study of CD8 T cells in Susac syndrome. Study summary: Eight of the sequenced Susac syndrome patients were in remission, and five or six had active disease.

Reverse transcription used about 0.5 to 1 ug RNA and random hexamers. Amplification of the TCR beta CDR3 was carried out by immunoSEQ multiplex PCR, which spanned a total of 54 Vbeta and 13 Jbeta segments. In TCRdb, the immunoSEQ multiplex PCR reads were re-called with MiXCR into one record per CDR3 protein. The sample yields under 110,000 distinct CDR3 sequences, roughly 94% seen once. Germline lookup yields CDR1 MGHRA and CDR2 YSYEKL. V shed 0 bases and J shed 0 bases, with 12 bases lying between them. This CDR3 region has 17 residues. From blood CD8+ and CD4+ T cells, TCR beta sequences were generated. This clonotype appeared a single time.

The rearrangement links TRBV4-1 to TRBJ2-1; no clear D gene. Sequencing input: CD8+ T cells from PBMCs. The sequence was collected from a human donor with Susac syndrome. This CDR3 reads CASSQEGWLSSYNEQFF. The DNA for the CDR3 is TGCGCCAGCAGCCAAGAGGGTTGGCTGAGCTCCTACAATGAGCAGTTCTTC.